This paragraph reports one T cell receptor beta chain. The CDR3 extends over 15 amino acids. Germline-derived CDR1 and CDR2 are LNHDA and SQIVND (reference sequence). V lost 8 bases, J lost 5 bases, and 11 bases stayed unmatched. Only in-frame clones appear in the TCRdb table, and some are missing; sequencing was by immunoSEQ multiplex PCR. The sample contains under 150,000 clones, roughly four fifths of which appear only once. This sample was included in a study of blood T cell repertoires in COVID-19. This chain uses TRBV19 with TRBJ1-5; 8 bases match TRBD1. The sample comprised peripheral blood. The clonotype was recovered from a human donor with acute or convalescent COVID-19. The donor label of this sample is uncertain. CDR3 nucleotides: TGTGCCAGTGGTTCGGGACAGGTAGTGGATCAGCCCCAGCATTTT. This encodes CASGSGQVVDQPQHF.